Listed here are 4 T cell receptor beta chains from one sample, sequenced in a study of cytomegalovirus exposure and HLA in healthy donors. Sequencing used immunoSEQ multiplex PCR; TCRdb keeps in-frame clones, though not all of them. This sample has 92,000 or so clones; 96% occur once, and the top ten carry 0.6% to 0.85%. The sequenced sample consisted of PBMCs. The receptors shown here come from a young man in good health and CMV-seronegative.

This clone was observed a single time. The V call is TRBV6-5, the J call TRBJ2-7, with D perhaps matching TRBD2 (6 bases). Trimming took 5 bases from V and 6 from J, leaving 8 bases between them. CDR3 length: 11 residues. Per germline, CDR1 MNHEY and CDR2 SVGAGI. This CDR3 is CASSGGTEQYF. CDR3 DNA sequence: TGTGCCAGCAGTGGCGGGACCGAGCAGTACTTC.

This sequence joins TRBV27 and TRBJ2-7; D may be TRBD1 (6 bases). Trimming removed 2 bases from V and 3 bases from J, with 8 bases in between. Per the germline V gene, CDR1 is MNHEY and CDR2 is SMNVEV (reference sequence). The CDR3 is 13 amino acids. CDR3 DNA sequence: TGTGCCAGCAGTTTAAGCAGGGGCTACGAGCAGTACTTC. Its protein product is CASSLSRGYEQYF.

This clone has only a few counts. V gene TRBV6-7 combines with J gene TRBJ2-7; possible D gene TRBD1, 5 bases. TRBV6-7 is an open reading frame whose function is uncertain. The V end lost 6 bases, the J end lost 7 bases, and 16 bases lay between the germline ends. The CDR3 runs to 13 residues. CDR3 loop: CASRPPWGREQYV. CDR3 DNA sequence: TGTGCCAGCAGGCCCCCTTGGGGCCGGGAGCAGTACGTC.

The chain employs TRBV6-6 and TRBJ1-3; D is ambiguous. Trimming took off 0 bases at V and 4 bases at J, with 10 bases between the two ends. The CDR3 totals 15 residues. Germline CDR1 reads MNHNY; CDR2 reads SVGAGI (reference sequence). This chain's CDR3 is CASSYSGGAGNTIYF. The CDR3 DNA is TGTGCCAGCAGTTACTCGGGTGGAGCGGGAAACACCATATATTTT.